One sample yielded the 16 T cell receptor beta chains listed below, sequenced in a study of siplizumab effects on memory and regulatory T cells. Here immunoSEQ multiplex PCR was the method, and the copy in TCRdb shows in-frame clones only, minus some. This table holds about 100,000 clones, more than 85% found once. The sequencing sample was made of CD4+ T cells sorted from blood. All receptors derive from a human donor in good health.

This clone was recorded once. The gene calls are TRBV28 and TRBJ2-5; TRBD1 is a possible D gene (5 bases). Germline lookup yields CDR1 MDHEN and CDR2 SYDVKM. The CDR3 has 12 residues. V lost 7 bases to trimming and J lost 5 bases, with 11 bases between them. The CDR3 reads CASNGALETQYF. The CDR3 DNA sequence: TGTGCCAGCAATGGGGCCTTGGAGACCCAGTACTTC.

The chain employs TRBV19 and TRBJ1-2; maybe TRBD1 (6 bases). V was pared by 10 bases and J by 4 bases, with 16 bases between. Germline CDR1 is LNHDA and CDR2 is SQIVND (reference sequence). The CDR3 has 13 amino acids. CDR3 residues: CATHRAGAYGYTF. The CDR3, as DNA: TGTGCCACTCACAGGGCAGGCGCCTATGGCTACACCTTC.

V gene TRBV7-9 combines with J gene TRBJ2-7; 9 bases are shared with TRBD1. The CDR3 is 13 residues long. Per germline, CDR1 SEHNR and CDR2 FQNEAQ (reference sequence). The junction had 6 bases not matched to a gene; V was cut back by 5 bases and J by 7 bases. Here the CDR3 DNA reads TGTGCCAGCAGCCTTGGACAGGGGTGGGAGCAGTACTTC. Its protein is CASSLGQGWEQYF. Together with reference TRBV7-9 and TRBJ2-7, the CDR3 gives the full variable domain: DTGVSQNPRHKITKRGQNVTFRCDPISEHNRLYWYRQTLGQGPEFLTYFQNEAQLEKSRLLSDRFSAERPKGSFSTLEIQRTEQGDSAMYLCASSLGQGWEQYFGPGTRLTVT.

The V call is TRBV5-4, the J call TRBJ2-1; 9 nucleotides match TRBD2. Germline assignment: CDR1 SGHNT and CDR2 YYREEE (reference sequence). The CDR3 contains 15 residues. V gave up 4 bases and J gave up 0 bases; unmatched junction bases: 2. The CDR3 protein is CASSQTSGSYNEQFF. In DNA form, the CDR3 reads TGTGCCAGCAGCCAGACTAGCGGCTCCTACAATGAGCAGTTCTTC.

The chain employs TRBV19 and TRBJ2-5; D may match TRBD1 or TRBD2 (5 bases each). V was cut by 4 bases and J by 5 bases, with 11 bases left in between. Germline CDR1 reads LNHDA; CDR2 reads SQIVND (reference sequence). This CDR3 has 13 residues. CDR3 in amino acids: CASSREGTETQYF. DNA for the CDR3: TGTGCCAGTAGTAGAGAGGGGACGGAGACCCAGTACTTC.

The DNA for the CDR3 is TGTGCCAGCAGTATCCGGACTAGCAATTACAATGAGCAGTTCTTC. It yields the protein CASSIRTSNYNEQFF. The gene calls are TRBV6-5 and TRBJ2-1, with 8 nucleotides matching TRBD2. The CDR3 consists of 15 residues. Trimming took 5 bases from V and 4 from J; bases not matched to a gene: 7. Germline CDR1 and CDR2: MNHEY and SVGAGI.

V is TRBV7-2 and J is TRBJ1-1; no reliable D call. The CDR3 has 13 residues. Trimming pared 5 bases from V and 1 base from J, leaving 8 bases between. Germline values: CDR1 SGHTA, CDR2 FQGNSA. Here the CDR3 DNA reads TGTGCCAGCAGCCGGCGACAGAACACTGAAGCTTTCTTT. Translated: CASSRRQNTEAFF.

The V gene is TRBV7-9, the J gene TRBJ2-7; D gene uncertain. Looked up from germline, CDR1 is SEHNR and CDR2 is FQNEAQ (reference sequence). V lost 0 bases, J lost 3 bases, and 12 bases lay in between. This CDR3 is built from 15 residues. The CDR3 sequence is CASSLASTRDYEQYF. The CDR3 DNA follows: TGTGCCAGCAGCTTAGCCTCAACAAGGGACTACGAGCAGTACTTC.

The CDR3 DNA sequence: TGCGCCAGCAGATCCGCCGACGAGCAGTACTTC. It specifies CASRSADEQYF. The chain has TRBV5-1 and TRBJ2-5, with no clear D. The J call may be wrong; the DNA end is better matched by TRBJ2-7. The CDR3 runs 11 residues. Germline V gene lookup returns CDR1 SGHRS and CDR2 YFSETQ.

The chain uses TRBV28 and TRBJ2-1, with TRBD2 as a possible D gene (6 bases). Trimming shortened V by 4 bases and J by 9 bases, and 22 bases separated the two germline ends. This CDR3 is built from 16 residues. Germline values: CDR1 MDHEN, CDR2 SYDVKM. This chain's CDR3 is CASSSMSLGGYSEQFF. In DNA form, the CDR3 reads TGTGCCAGCAGTTCAATGAGTCTTGGGGGGTATTCTGAGCAGTTCTTC.

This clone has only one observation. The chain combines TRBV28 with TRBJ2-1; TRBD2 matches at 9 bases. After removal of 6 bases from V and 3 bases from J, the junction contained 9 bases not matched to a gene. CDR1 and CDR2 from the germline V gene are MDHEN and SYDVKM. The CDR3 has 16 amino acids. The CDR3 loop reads CASRLRGGRDYNEQFF. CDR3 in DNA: TGTGCCAGCAGACTACGGGGCGGGAGGGACTACAATGAGCAGTTCTTC.

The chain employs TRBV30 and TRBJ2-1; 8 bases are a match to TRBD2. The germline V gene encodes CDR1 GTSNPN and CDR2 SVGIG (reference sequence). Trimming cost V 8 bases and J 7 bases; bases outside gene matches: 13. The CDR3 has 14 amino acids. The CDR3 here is CAPERSSGFNEQFF. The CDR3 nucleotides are TGTGCCCCAGAAAGATCTAGCGGGTTTAATGAGCAGTTCTTC. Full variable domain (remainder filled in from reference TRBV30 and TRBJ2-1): SQTIHQWPATLVQPVGSPLSLECTVEGTSNPNLYWYRQAAGRGLQLLFYSVGIGQISSEVPQNLSASRPQDRQFILSSKKLLLSDSGFYLCAPERSSGFNEQFFGPGTRLTVL.

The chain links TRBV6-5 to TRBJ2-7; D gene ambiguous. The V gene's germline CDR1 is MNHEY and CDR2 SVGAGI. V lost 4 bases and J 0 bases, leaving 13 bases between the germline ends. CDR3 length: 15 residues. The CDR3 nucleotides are TGTGCCAGCAGTTCGTCCTACAAGAGCTCCTACGAGCAGTACTTC. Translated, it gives CASSSSYKSSYEQYF.

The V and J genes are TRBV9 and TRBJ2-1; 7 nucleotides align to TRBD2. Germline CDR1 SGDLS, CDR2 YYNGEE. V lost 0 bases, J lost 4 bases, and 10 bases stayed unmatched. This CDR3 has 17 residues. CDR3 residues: CASSVATLAGEYNEQFF. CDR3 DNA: TGTGCCAGCAGCGTAGCTACTCTGGCGGGAGAGTACAATGAGCAGTTCTTC.

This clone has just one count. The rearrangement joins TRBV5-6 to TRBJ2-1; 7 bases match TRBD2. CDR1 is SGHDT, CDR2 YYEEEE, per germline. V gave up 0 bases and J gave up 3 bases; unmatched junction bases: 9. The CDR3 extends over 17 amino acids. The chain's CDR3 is CASSLDVGGSGYNEQFF. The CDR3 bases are TGTGCCAGCAGCTTGGATGTAGGCGGGAGCGGCTACAATGAGCAGTTCTTC.

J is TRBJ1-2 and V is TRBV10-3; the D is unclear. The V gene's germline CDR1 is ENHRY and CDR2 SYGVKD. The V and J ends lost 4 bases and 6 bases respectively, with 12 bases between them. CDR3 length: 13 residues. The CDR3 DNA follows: TGTGCCATCAGTGCAAACTTCCAGGATGGCTACACCTTC. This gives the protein CAISANFQDGYTF.